This T cell receptor beta chain was captured in a study of blood T cell repertoires in COVID-19. Study-level background: The study drew acute and convalescent COVID-19 samples from the United States, Italy and Spain. PBMCs, B-cell-depleted T cells, or T cells were the source of the cDNA or gDNA that made up the material.

CDR1 is WSHSY, CDR2 SAAADI, per germline. The V and J ends lost 7 bases and 6 bases, in that order; junction bases with no gene match: 15. The CDR3 is made up of 16 amino acids. Per the original data handling: Estimation of nucleated cell counts relied on the amplification of reference gene primers. Profiled with immunoSEQ multiplex PCR; TCRdb holds only in-frame clones, not every one. For V, J and clone size, that table is used; D and trimming come from the DNA. This table holds 75,000 to 90,000 clones, around nine tenths found once. This clonotype was sampled from a man aged 80 or over with active or convalescent COVID-19. The sequenced sample consisted of peripheral blood. The chain links TRBV10-2 to TRBJ2-1, with TRBD2 identical over 7 bases. CDR3 sequence: CASKKEGLQPLNEQFF. In DNA form, the CDR3 reads TGCGCCAGCAAGAAAGAGGGACTACAGCCCCTCAATGAGCAGTTCTTC.